A single sample is the source of the 25 T cell receptor beta chains below, sequenced in a study of blood T cell repertoires in COVID-19. Using immunoSEQ multiplex PCR, the repertoire was profiled, and TCRdb retains in-frame clones only, with some absent. The top ten hold almost 7% of the sample, which has tens of thousands of clones, roughly four fifths seen once. The source material was peripheral blood. All receptors come from a man aged 50 to 60 with active or convalescent COVID-19.

The genes are TRBV6-5 and TRBJ2-1; TRBD1 matches 8 bases. Germline loops: CDR1 MNHEY, CDR2 SVGAGI. Trimming cost V 7 bases and J 7 bases; bases outside gene matches: 6. The CDR3 loop spans 13 amino acids. CDR3 amino acids: CASIGTGPNEQFF. CDR3 in DNA: TGTGCCAGCATCGGGACAGGCCCTAATGAGCAGTTCTTC.

This clone was seen once. The chain combines TRBV10-2 with TRBJ1-2, with 9 bases that match TRBD1. In germline, CDR1 is WSHSY, CDR2 SAAADI. Unmatched junction bases numbered 6, after V lost 2 bases and J lost 8 bases. The CDR3 sequence is 14 residues long. CDR3 sequence reads: CASSEPQGAGGYTF. In nucleotides, the CDR3 is TGCGCCAGCAGTGAGCCACAGGGGGCCGGAGGCTACACCTTC.

This sequence joins TRBV7-9 and TRBJ2-2; D remains ambiguous. The germline V and J ends were trimmed by 1 base and 4 bases, with 4 bases remaining between them. The V gene's germline CDR1 is SEHNR and CDR2 FQNEAQ (reference sequence). The CDR3 spans 13 residues. CDR3 amino acids: CASSLVSTGELFF. The CDR3 DNA is TGTGCCAGCAGCTTAGTCAGCACCGGGGAGCTGTTTTTT.

This clone has only one observation. This chain links TRBV5-1 with TRBJ2-3, with D perhaps matching TRBD2 (7 bases). Per the germline V gene, CDR1 is SGHRS and CDR2 is YFSETQ. There are 16 residues in the CDR3. Between the trimmed V and J ends, which lost 5 bases and 4 bases, there was a span of 20 bases. CDR3 coding DNA: TGCGCCAGCAGGTTCCTTGGGGCGGGGGCGGCAGATACGCAGTATTTT. It yields the protein CASRFLGAGAADTQYF.

The rearrangement uses TRBV7-2 and TRBJ2-5; 7 bases match TRBD1. Looked up from germline, CDR1 is SGHTA and CDR2 is FQGNSA. V lost 5 bases, J lost 2 bases, and 5 bases stayed unmatched. The CDR3 consists of 14 residues. CDR3 in DNA: TGTGCCAGCAGCGTGGGACAGCAGCAAGAGACCCAGTACTTC. Translation: CASSVGQQQETQYF.

J is TRBJ1-1 and V is TRBV7-2; 11 nucleotides agree with TRBD1. Germline CDR1 and CDR2: SGHTA and FQGNSA. The CDR3 contains 16 residues. V lost 5 bases and J lost 4; bases outside the gene matches: 9. The CDR3 region has the DNA TGTGCCAGCAGCCAGGGACAGGGGGGTATCGGCACTGAAGCTTTCTTT. It codes for CASSQGQGGIGTEAFF.

In this sample, this clone turned up a few times. The chain couples TRBV6-5 to TRBJ2-1; no reliable D call. The CDR3 has 15 residues. Germline V lookup: CDR1 MNHEY, CDR2 SVGAGI. The V end lost 6 bases, the J end lost 2 bases, and 14 bases lay between the germline ends. The CDR3 DNA sequence: TGTGCCAGCAGCCTCACTGATGCTGCCTACAATGAGCAGTTCTTC. Amino acids: CASSLTDAAYNEQFF.

The rearrangement links TRBV5-1 to TRBJ1-6; D perhaps matches TRBD1 (5 bases). V was shortened by 0 bases and J by 5 bases, with 9 bases between the two germline ends. The CDR3 totals 15 residues. The V gene's germline CDR1 is SGHRS and CDR2 YFSETQ. The CDR3 DNA follows: TGCGCCAGCAGCTTGGGGGGAGGGGATAATTCACCCCTCCACTTT. Encoded protein: CASSLGGGDNSPLHF.

The rearrangement joins TRBV30 to TRBJ1-5, with D hard to call. This CDR3 has 13 residues. Germline V gene data show CDR1 as GTSNPN and CDR2 as SVGIG (reference sequence). Trimming pared 2 bases from V and 5 bases from J, leaving 10 bases between. The CDR3 nucleotides are TGTGCCTGGAGTTCCTCGGGAGATCAGCCCCAGCATTTT. This gives the protein CAWSSSGDQPQHF.

The J gene is TRBJ2-2, the V gene TRBV6-2 or TRBV6-3, with D possibly matching TRBD1 (6 bases). Between the trimmed V and J ends, which lost 4 bases and 8 bases, there was a span of 17 bases. Per the germline V gene, CDR1 is MNHEY and CDR2 is SVGEGT. The CDR3 contains 15 residues. CDR3 DNA sequence: TGTGCCAGCAGTTCCCCTGGGACACCGAGGGGGGAGCTGTTTTTT. Protein sequence: CASSSPGTPRGELFF.

This chain uses TRBV18 with TRBJ1-6; D remains ambiguous. In germline, CDR1 is KGHSH, CDR2 LQKENI. Trimming shortened V by 4 bases and J by 8 bases, and 9 bases separated the two germline ends. This CDR3 is 13 amino acids long. This chain's CDR3 is CASSRAPDSPLHF. As DNA, the CDR3 is TGTGCCAGCTCACGGGCGCCGGATTCACCCCTCCACTTT. The complete variable domain, with remaining parts taken from reference TRBV18 and TRBJ1-6, reads NAGVMQNPRHLVRRRGQEARLRCSPMKGHSHVYWYRQLPEEGLKFMVYLQKENIIDESGMPKERFSAEFPKEGPSILRIQQVVRGDSAAYFCASSRAPDSPLHFGNGTRLTVT.

The table lists this clone with a few counts. J is TRBJ2-1 and V is TRBV24-1, with D perhaps matching TRBD1 (5 bases). There are 13 residues in the CDR3. The germline gives CDR1 KGHDR, CDR2 SFDVKD. With 4 bases removed from V and 5 bases from J, the gap between germline ends came to 8 bases. CDR3 amino acids: CATSELTDNEQFF. In nucleotides, the CDR3 is TGTGCCACCAGTGAACTGACAGACAATGAGCAGTTCTTC.

This clone was seen more than once but under ten times. V gene TRBV5-1 combines with J gene TRBJ2-3; TRBD2 might be the D (5 bases). Trimming left V 5 bases short and J 3 bases short, with 13 bases between. The germline V gene has CDR1 SGHRS and CDR2 YFSETQ. This CDR3 spans 14 amino acids. The CDR3 is CASSRGGGTDTQYF. Here the CDR3 DNA reads TGCGCCAGCAGTCGGGGTGGAGGTACAGATACGCAGTATTTT.

This clone has a handful of counts. The chain uses TRBV14 and TRBJ2-5; 8 bases agree with TRBD2. Germline V lookup: CDR1 SGHDN, CDR2 FVKESK. With 3 bases clipped from V and 2 bases from J, the junction kept 8 bases outside the gene matches. This CDR3 is built from 16 residues. The CDR3 DNA reads as TGTGCCAGCAGCCAGCACTCCGGGACTAGACAAGAGACCCAGTACTTC. Translated, it gives CASSQHSGTRQETQYF.

The chain combines TRBV24-1 with TRBJ1-5; 11 positions match TRBD1. CDR1 and CDR2 (germline): KGHDR, SFDVKD. After removal of 8 bases from V and 3 bases from J, the junction contained 2 bases not matched to a gene. This CDR3 has 14 amino acids. CDR3 bases: TGTGCCACCATGGACAGGGGGCTCAATCAGCCCCAGCATTTT. This encodes CATMDRGLNQPQHF.

The rearrangement links TRBV9 to TRBJ1-5, with D perhaps TRBD1 (5 bases). This CDR3 has 14 residues. V shed 3 bases and J shed 4 bases, with 11 bases lying between them. Germline V gene sequence: CDR1 SGDLS, CDR2 YYNGEE. The CDR3 sequence is CASSAGGGNQPQHF. The CDR3 coding sequence is TGTGCCAGCAGCGCCGGCGGGGGGAATCAGCCCCAGCATTTT.

V gene TRBV9 combines with J gene TRBJ1-5; D call uncertain. Between the trimmed V and J ends, which lost 2 bases and 0 bases, there was a span of 9 bases. The CDR3 has 15 residues. Per the germline V gene, CDR1 is SGDLS and CDR2 is YYNGEE. DNA for the CDR3: TGTGCCAGCAGCGTTTCCGGAGATAGCAATCAGCCCCAGCATTTT. Protein: CASSVSGDSNQPQHF.

The rearrangement joins TRBV5-4 to TRBJ2-5; 12 positions agree with TRBD2. This CDR3 is built from 17 residues. Losses at the gene ends were 4 bases for V and 4 bases for J; bases not matched to a gene: 11. Germline V gives CDR1 SGHNT, CDR2 YYREEE (reference sequence). CDR3: CASSPTSSGGAIETQYF. The DNA for the CDR3 is TGTGCCAGCAGCCCCACCTCTAGCGGGGGGGCCATAGAGACCCAGTACTTC.

The chain has TRBV5-1 and TRBJ1-1, with D perhaps matching TRBD1 (5 bases). The CDR3 totals 13 residues. Trimming shortened V by 3 bases and J by 1 base, and 7 bases separated the two germline ends. Germline V CDR1 and CDR2: SGHRS, YFSETQ. The chain's CDR3 is CASSSQENTEAFF. As DNA, the CDR3 is TGCGCCAGCAGCTCACAGGAGAACACTGAAGCTTTCTTT.

The chain has TRBV21-1 and TRBJ1-1. TRBV21-1 is recorded as a pseudogene. The length of the CDR3 is 15 residues. The CDR3 DNA reads as TGTGCCAGCAGCAAGGCGGGGGCAGGTGGCACTGAAGCTTTCTTT. Amino acids: CASSKAGAGGTEAFF.

The chain recombines TRBV10-3 with TRBJ1-2; TRBD1 is a possible D gene (5 bases). The CDR3 spans 17 residues. CDR1 is ENHRY and CDR2 is SYGVKD in the germline V gene. Trimming left V 2 bases short and J 0 bases short, with 16 bases between. As DNA, the CDR3 is TGTGCCATCAGTGAGCCGACAGTCGACTTAGCTAACTATGGCTACACCTTC. Its translation is CAISEPTVDLANYGYTF.

The rearrangement links TRBV9 to TRBJ2-3, with 8 bases that match TRBD2. From germline, CDR1 is SGDLS and CDR2 YYNGEE. The CDR3 is 16 residues long. The V and J ends lost 4 bases and 2 bases, in that order; junction bases with no gene match: 9. The CDR3 DNA reads as TGTGCCAGCAGCCCCCGGGAGGGGGGGTACACAGATACGCAGTATTTT. Translation: CASSPREGGYTDTQYF.

The chain uses TRBV6-5 and TRBJ2-7; 8 bases are a match to TRBD1. The CDR3 has 15 residues. Losses at the gene ends were 2 bases for V and 0 bases for J; bases not matched to a gene: 3. The germline V gene encodes CDR1 MNHEY and CDR2 SVGAGI. This CDR3 is CASSYAGGASYEQYF. In DNA, the CDR3 is TGTGCCAGCAGTTACGCAGGGGGCGCCTCCTACGAGCAGTACTTC.

V is TRBV28 and J is TRBJ2-2, with D perhaps matching TRBD1 (6 bases). V lost 5 bases to trimming and J lost 3 bases, with 7 bases between them. The CDR3 is 13 amino acids. Germline loops: CDR1 MDHEN, CDR2 SYDVKM. CDR3 protein: CASSTGYTGELFF. CDR3 nucleotides: TGTGCCAGCAGTACAGGGTACACCGGGGAGCTGTTTTTT.

The genes are TRBV10-1 and TRBJ2-7; D is undetermined. From germline, CDR1 is WNHNN and CDR2 SYGVQD (reference sequence). The CDR3 runs to 10 residues. Trimming removed 4 bases at V and 6 bases at J, with 4 bases between. The CDR3, as DNA: TGCGCCAGCAGTGTATGCGAGCAGTACGTC. Amino acid sequence: CASSVCEQYV.